This is a list of T cell receptor beta chains from one sample in a study of blood T cell repertoires in COVID-19. The method was immunoSEQ multiplex PCR; TCRdb's version includes in-frame clones alone and lacks a portion of them. Altogether 100,000 or so clones are present, about 76% being singletons, with the ten largest covering 15% to 20%. Sequencing was carried out using peripheral blood. These receptors came from an older woman with acute or convalescent COVID-19. Both conserved end residues are part of each CDR3. D genes are given only for firm matches. The size of a clone is reported for some rows only, either as once, few or many, or as a class for expanded clones.

v_call: TRBV25-1
j_call: TRBJ1-2
clone_size: -
d_call: TRBD1
cdr3_nt: TGTGCCAGCAGTGACCCCTGGACAGGGTTCGGGGCCTTC
cdr3_aa: CASSDPWTGFGAF

v_call: TRBV7-8
j_call: TRBJ2-7
clone_size: -
d_call: -
cdr3_nt: TGTGCCAGCAGCTTTCCGGGGGTTCCCTACGAGCAGTACTTC
cdr3_aa: CASSFPGVPYEQYF

v_call: TRBV6-2/TRBV6-3
j_call: TRBJ1-2
clone_size: -
d_call: -
cdr3_nt: TGTGCCAGCAGCCTCCTTTCTCTACAGGGCTCGGGTGGCTACACCTTC
cdr3_aa: CASSLLSLQGSGGYTF

v_call: TRBV24-1
j_call: TRBJ1-2
clone_size: -
d_call: TRBD1
cdr3_nt: TGTGCCACCAGTGATTTCGGCGGGACAGGGGCCGGTGGCTACACCTTC
cdr3_aa: CATSDFGGTGAGGYTF

v_call: TRBV2
j_call: TRBJ1-5
clone_size: few
d_call: -
cdr3_nt: TGTGCCAGCAGTGGGGAAACGAGGAGGGGCGGCAGGTTCCGAAATCAGCCCCAGCATTTT
cdr3_aa: CASSGETRRGGRFRNQPQHF

v_call: TRBV30
j_call: TRBJ1-2
clone_size: -
d_call: TRBD1
cdr3_nt: TGTGCCTGGAGTGTATCGGACAGGGGATTCTATGGCTACACCTTC
cdr3_aa: CAWSVSDRGFYGYTF

v_call: TRBV19
j_call: TRBJ1-5
clone_size: -
d_call: -
cdr3_nt: TGTGCCAGTAGTTCCCAGGGGATCAATCAGCCCCAGCATTTT
cdr3_aa: CASSSQGINQPQHF

v_call: TRBV7-2
j_call: TRBJ2-2
clone_size: -
d_call: -
cdr3_nt: TGTGCCAGCAGCCCCGCCAGGCACACCGGGGAGCTGTTTTTT
cdr3_aa: CASSPARHTGELFF

v_call: TRBV5-1
j_call: TRBJ2-2
clone_size: -
d_call: -
cdr3_nt: TGCGCCAGCAGCTCCGACACTGACACCGGGGAGCTGTTTTTT
cdr3_aa: CASSSDTDTGELFF

v_call: TRBV6-1
j_call: TRBJ1-1
clone_size: -
d_call: -
cdr3_nt: TGTGCCAGCAGTGATCAGACGGGGAACACTGAAGCTTTCTTT
cdr3_aa: CASSDQTGNTEAFF

v_call: TRBV4-3
j_call: TRBJ2-7
clone_size: -
d_call: -
cdr3_nt: TGCGCCAGCAGCCACCGACAGAACTACGAGCAGTACTTC
cdr3_aa: CASSHRQNYEQYF

v_call: TRBV7-9
j_call: TRBJ2-7
clone_size: -
d_call: TRBD1
cdr3_nt: TGTGCCAGCAGCTTAGTGGGGGTCTTGGGGACAGGGGCCCACGAGCAGTACTTC
cdr3_aa: CASSLVGVLGTGAHEQYF

v_call: TRBV2
j_call: TRBJ1-2
clone_size: -
d_call: -
cdr3_nt: TGTGCCAGCAGTTCCGAACACACCACGAGCGGTTATGGCTACACCTTC
cdr3_aa: CASSSEHTTSGYGYTF

v_call: TRBV29-1
j_call: TRBJ1-2
clone_size: -
d_call: -
cdr3_nt: TGCAGCGTTAGAGGGGGGGCGAACTATGGCTACACCTTC
cdr3_aa: CSVRGGANYGYTF

v_call: TRBV28
j_call: TRBJ1-5
clone_size: -
d_call: -
cdr3_nt: TGTGCCAGCAGTCTTAATAGCAATCAGCCCCAGCATTTT
cdr3_aa: CASSLNSNQPQHF